The rows below give T cell receptor beta chains drawn from one sample of a study of blood T cell repertoires in COVID-19. Method: immunoSEQ multiplex PCR; TCRdb's copy keeps in-frame clones and lacks some. The repertoire holds some 300,000 clones, around 87% seen once, with about 1.2% in the top ten. The material sequenced was peripheral blood. All receptors derive from a man between 70 and 80 years old with acute or convalescent COVID-19. The CDR3 runs from the conserved cysteine through the conserved F or W. Each record gives: J gene, clone size, D gene, V gene, CDR3 DNA, CDR3 protein. A D gene is named only where the DNA matches it firmly. Clone size, where shown, is once, few, many, or a class for clones that have expanded.

J gene: TRBJ2-1
clone size: few
D gene: -
V gene: TRBV5-4
CDR3 DNA: TGTGCCAGCAGCCCAACAGGGTACCCTTACAATGAGCAGTTCTTC
CDR3 protein: CASSPTGYPYNEQFF

J gene: TRBJ2-5
clone size: -
D gene: TRBD1
V gene: TRBV5-1
CDR3 DNA: TGCGCCAGCAGCTTGGGTTCCGGGACAGGGGGGTTGGAAGAGACCCAGTACTTC
CDR3 protein: CASSLGSGTGGLEETQYF

J gene: TRBJ1-1
clone size: -
D gene: TRBD1
V gene: TRBV2
CDR3 DNA: TGTGCCAGCAGTGACAGGGGGCTGGGCACTGAAGCTTTCTTT
CDR3 protein: CASSDRGLGTEAFF

J gene: TRBJ2-1
clone size: -
D gene: TRBD2
V gene: TRBV30
CDR3 DNA: TGTGCCGGAACTAGCGGGAGGACCGGGCCCAATGAGCAGTTCTTC
CDR3 protein: CAGTSGRTGPNEQFF

J gene: TRBJ1-5
clone size: -
D gene: -
V gene: TRBV19
CDR3 DNA: TGTGCCAGTAGTATAGCCCTCCGGGGGGGTCGAAGCAATCAGCCCCAGCATTTT
CDR3 protein: CASSIALRGGRSNQPQHF

J gene: TRBJ2-2
clone size: -
D gene: -
V gene: TRBV12-3/TRBV12-4
CDR3 DNA: TGTGCCAGCAGTCCTAGAAACACCGGGGAGCTGTTTTTT
CDR3 protein: CASSPRNTGELFF

J gene: TRBJ2-2
clone size: -
D gene: TRBD2
V gene: TRBV13
CDR3 DNA: TGTGCCAGCAGCTTAGGCGGGAGGCGTACCGGGGAGCTGTTTTTT
CDR3 protein: CASSLGGRRTGELFF

J gene: TRBJ1-4
clone size: -
D gene: -
V gene: TRBV28
CDR3 DNA: TGTGCCAGCAGTTTAAGAGGTTATCCGTTTTTT
CDR3 protein: CASSLRGYPFF

J gene: TRBJ2-7
clone size: -
D gene: -
V gene: TRBV19
CDR3 DNA: TGTGCCAGCAATCCCATCCGGCAGGGGCATTACGAGCAGTACTTC
CDR3 protein: CASNPIRQGHYEQYF

J gene: TRBJ2-1
clone size: -
D gene: -
V gene: TRBV3-1/TRBV3-2
CDR3 DNA: TGTGCCAGCAGCCAAGTCCCCGGGACTCCCAGCTCCTACAATGAGCAGTTCTTC
CDR3 protein: CASSQVPGTPSSYNEQFF

J gene: TRBJ2-2
clone size: -
D gene: TRBD2
V gene: TRBV18
CDR3 DNA: TGTGCCAGCTCAGCGTCAGCGGGAGGGCCCATCGGGGAGCTGTTTTTT
CDR3 protein: CASSASAGGPIGELFF

J gene: TRBJ2-5
clone size: -
D gene: TRBD2
V gene: TRBV4-3
CDR3 DNA: TGCGCCAGCAGCCAAGGAAGGAGCGGGGGGCTCCAAGAGACCCAGTACTTC
CDR3 protein: CASSQGRSGGLQETQYF